This T cell receptor beta chain is drawn from a study of blood T cells in healthy people across ages (dated by TCRdb to about 2015). Regarding the study in general: In model experiments, roughly one uniquely barcoded TCR beta cDNA molecule per two T cells was captured by template switching. Four age groups were formed from the donors: young (average about 16 years), middle-aged (around 37), aged (over 55) and long-lived (around 82). The study measured age-related changes in TCR beta repertoire diversity using deep sequencing normalized with unique cDNA molecular identifiers. Two additional independent replicas of 1 million unique cDNA reads from the same blood draw were analyzed for two donors (one aged 18 to 30 and one aged 80 or older). The study at large found these results: Compared with the aged group, the long-lived group had more naive CD4+ T cells, fewer expanded clones and increased TCR diversity, suggesting age selection. Bulk unsorted PBMC profiling prevented conclusive comparison of naive and antigen-experienced compartments. A strong correlation was found between observed TCR beta diversity and the percentage of naive T cells measured by flow cytometry. Total diversity estimates from one million sequenced T cells were considered lower bounds and underestimates. Observed TCR beta diversity per million T cells fell roughly linearly with age, and a significant reduction was already apparent by age approximately 40. The CMV infection status of donors was not known, potentially confounding age-related changes in expanded clonotypes.

Trimming removed 3 bases from V and 7 bases from J, leaving 12 bases between the germline ends. Taken from the germline V gene (reference sequence), the CDR1 and CDR2 loops are SEHNR and FQNEAQ. From cysteine to phenylalanine, the CDR3 is 13 amino acids long. The sequence is cut down to CDR3 DNA, 39 bases in frame from base 1. This clonotype was detected only once. Its antigen remains unidentified. Per-base quality was not reported, and no clone a single base away is much larger than it. Libraries were built with 5' RACE. Sequencer: Illumina HiSeq 2500. The second PCR ran for roughly 6 to 11 cycles and used a J-beta primer mix along with a sample-barcoded 5' primer. Each TCR beta cDNA molecule received a unique molecular identifier from a template-switch 5' adaptor carrying 12 random nucleotides. Each sample yielded at least 2.5 million CDR3-containing paired-end reads. First-strand cDNA was synthesized from all RNA with the Mint cDNA synthesis kit, primed by a TRBC-specific oligonucleotide. Following uracil-DNA glycosylase treatment, all cDNA underwent a first 18-cycle PCR with the universal primers M1SS and BC2_uni_R. On the authors' methods: For normalization, 1 million high-quality reads were randomly selected from each sample, with every read carrying a distinct molecular identifier. Instead of being binned into consensus sequences, reads that shared molecular identifiers were thrown out. CDR3 identification, clonotype clustering and error correction used MiTCR with a Q25 quality threshold and the strictest error-elimination algorithm. A nonparametric unseen species model using Euler transformation provided a lower-bound estimate of total TCR beta diversity. The public reads were reanalyzed by TCRdb: fastp trimming at Q25, MiXCR alignment, in-frame beta chains only. Identical CDR3 proteins give one entry, which carries the most common genes and DNA. TCRdb's processing, not the study's, gives the V and J calls here. This sample has over 700,000 distinct CDR3 sequences in its table, and 20% to 25% of those were observed once. 9% to 9.5% of the sample lies in the top ten.

The donors were roughly 40 Caucasian individuals from Russia, aged 6 to 90 years, who were systemically healthy. Each donor gave roughly 9.5 milliliters of peripheral blood, collected into EDTA-treated Vacutainer tubes. PBMCs were isolated by Ficoll-Paque density-gradient centrifugation, with at least 6 million obtained per sample. Total RNA was extracted from PBMCs with Trizol reagent, with at least 6 micrograms obtained per sample. For every donor, flow cytometry on a PBMC aliquot measured the percentage of naive CD45RAhigh/CD27high T cells. The same sample was also studied in work on T cells of mothers and their children. The second investigation adds: Nine systemically healthy Caucasian individuals served as donors, namely three mothers together with their six children. cDNA synthesis consumed the entire amount of extracted RNA, loaded at about 1.5 ug RNA in each 15 ul reaction. Sample barcodes and 2-4 random nucleotides were added via the M1S primer in the second PCR. Over 8 million TCR beta CDR3 reads were obtained for each mother, and 2.5 million to 3.5 million reads were obtained for each child. In both related and unrelated pairs, thymic selection shapes the output of TCR recombination in a similar way, with inherited differences having only a minor effect. Normalized repertoire overlap was always slightly but never significantly higher in related than unrelated mother-child pairs. No persistent microchimeric T cell clones were found, with a detection sensitivity of around 100 clones per million clonotypes. To look for features that set related mother-child pairs apart from unrelated individuals, the researchers ran deep NGS to compare the TCR beta repertoires of mothers and children. Mothers averaged approximately 40 +/- 4 years of age and children averaged about 10 +/- 4 years. Libraries were sequenced on Illumina HiSeq 2000 with 100+100 nt paired-end reads after adapter ligation with NEBNext reagents. To prevent cross-contamination, the mother and child libraries were prepared one month apart and sequenced in separate runs. For each donor, between roughly 450,000 and 2,300,000 distinct TCR beta clonotypes were identified. Naive TCR beta clonotypes were estimated from low-frequency clonotypes matched to each donor's FACS-determined naive share, without sorting.

Sequencing was performed on blood. The clonotype originates from a boy between 10 and 17 years old in good health. The V and J genes are TRBV7-9 and TRBJ1-2; a confident D gene designation cannot be given. The nucleotide sequence is TGTGCCAGCAGCTTCGGACGTCGGGGTGGCTACACCTTC. The resulting protein is CASSFGRRGGYTF.